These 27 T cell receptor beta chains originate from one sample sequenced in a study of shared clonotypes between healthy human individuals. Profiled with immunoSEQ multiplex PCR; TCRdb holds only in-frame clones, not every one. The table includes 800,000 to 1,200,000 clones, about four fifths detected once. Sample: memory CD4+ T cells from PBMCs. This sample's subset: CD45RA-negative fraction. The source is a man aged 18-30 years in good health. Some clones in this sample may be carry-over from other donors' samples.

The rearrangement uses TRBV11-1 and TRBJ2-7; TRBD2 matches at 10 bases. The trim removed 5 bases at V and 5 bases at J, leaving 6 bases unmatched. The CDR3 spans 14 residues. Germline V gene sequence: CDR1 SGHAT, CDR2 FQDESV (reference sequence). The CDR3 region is CASSPLAGQHEQYF. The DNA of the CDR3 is TGTGCCAGCAGCCCACTAGCGGGGCAGCACGAGCAGTACTTC.

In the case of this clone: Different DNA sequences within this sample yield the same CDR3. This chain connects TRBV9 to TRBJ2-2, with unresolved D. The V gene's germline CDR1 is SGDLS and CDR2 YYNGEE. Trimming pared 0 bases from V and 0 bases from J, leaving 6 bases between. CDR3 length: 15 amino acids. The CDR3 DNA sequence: TGTGCCAGCAGCGTAGATGGGGCGAACACCGGGGAGCTGTTTTTT. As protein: CASSVDGANTGELFF.

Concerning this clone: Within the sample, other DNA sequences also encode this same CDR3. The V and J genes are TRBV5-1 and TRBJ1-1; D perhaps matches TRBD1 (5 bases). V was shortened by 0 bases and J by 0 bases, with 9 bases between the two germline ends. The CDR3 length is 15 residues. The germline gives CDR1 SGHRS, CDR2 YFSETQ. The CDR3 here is CASSLAPGMNTEAFF. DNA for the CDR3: TGCGCCAGCAGCTTGGCTCCAGGGATGAACACTGAAGCTTTCTTT.

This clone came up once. The DNA for the CDR3 is TGTGCCACCGCTAGCGGGATCGAGACCCAGTACTTC. It yields the protein CATASGIETQYF. V gene TRBV28 combines with J gene TRBJ2-5; 9 bases are a match to TRBD2. Per the germline V gene, CDR1 is MDHEN and CDR2 is SYDVKM. The CDR3 covers 12 residues. V lost 10 bases and J lost 5; bases outside the gene matches: 5.

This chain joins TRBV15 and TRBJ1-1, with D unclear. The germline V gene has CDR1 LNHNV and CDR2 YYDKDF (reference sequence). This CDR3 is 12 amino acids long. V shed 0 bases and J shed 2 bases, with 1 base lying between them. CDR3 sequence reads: CATSRDNTEAFF. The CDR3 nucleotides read TGTGCCACCAGCAGAGATAACACTGAAGCTTTCTTT. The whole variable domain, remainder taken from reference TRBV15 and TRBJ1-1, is DAMVIQNPRYQVTQFGKPVTLSCSQTLNHNVMYWYQQKSSQAPKLLFHYYDKDFNNEADTPDNFQSRRPNTSFCFLDIRSPGLGDTAMYLCATSRDNTEAFFGQGTRLTVV.

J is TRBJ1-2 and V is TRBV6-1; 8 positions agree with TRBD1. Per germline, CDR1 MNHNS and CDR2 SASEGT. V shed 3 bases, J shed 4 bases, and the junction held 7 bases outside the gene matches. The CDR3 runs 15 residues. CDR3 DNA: TGTGCCAGCAGTGACCGACAGGGGTTAATCTATGGCTACACCTTC. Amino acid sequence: CASSDRQGLIYGYTF.

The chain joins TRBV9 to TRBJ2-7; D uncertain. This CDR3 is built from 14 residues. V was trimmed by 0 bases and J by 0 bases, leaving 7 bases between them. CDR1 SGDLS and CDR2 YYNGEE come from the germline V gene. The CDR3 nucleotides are TGTGCCAGCAGCGTAGAAGTAGGCTCCTACGAGCAGTACTTC. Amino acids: CASSVEVGSYEQYF.

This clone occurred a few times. CDR3 residues: CASSLGRREIGYTF. CDR3 coding DNA: TGTGCCAGCAGCTTAGGACGGCGAGAAATTGGCTACACCTTC. This chain uses TRBV7-2 with TRBJ1-2; D is uncertain. Germline lookup yields CDR1 SGHTA and CDR2 FQGNSA. The CDR3 runs to 14 residues. Deletions cut 1 base from V and 7 bases from J, with 13 bases between.

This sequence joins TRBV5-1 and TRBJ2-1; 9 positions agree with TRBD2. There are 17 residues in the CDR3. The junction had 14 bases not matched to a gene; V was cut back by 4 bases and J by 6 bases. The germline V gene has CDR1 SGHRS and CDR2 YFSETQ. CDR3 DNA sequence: TGCGCCAGCAGCCGGGAGGGCGGGAGGGCCTCGTTCAATGAGCAGTTCTTC. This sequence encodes CASSREGGRASFNEQFF.

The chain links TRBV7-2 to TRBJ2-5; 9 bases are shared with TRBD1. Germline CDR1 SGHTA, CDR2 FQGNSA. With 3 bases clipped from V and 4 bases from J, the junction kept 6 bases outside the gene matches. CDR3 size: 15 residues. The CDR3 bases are TGTGCCAGCAGCTTGGGACAGGGAAGGATAGAGACCCAGTACTTC. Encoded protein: CASSLGQGRIETQYF.

The CDR3 DNA follows: TGTGCCAGTAGTAATGGATACAATGAGCAGTTCTTC. Encoded protein: CASSNGYNEQFF. V usage is TRBV19 and J usage is TRBJ2-1; D remains unclear. There are 12 residues in the CDR3. The germline gives CDR1 LNHDA, CDR2 SQIVND (reference sequence). V lost 4 bases and J 4 bases, leaving 5 bases between the germline ends.

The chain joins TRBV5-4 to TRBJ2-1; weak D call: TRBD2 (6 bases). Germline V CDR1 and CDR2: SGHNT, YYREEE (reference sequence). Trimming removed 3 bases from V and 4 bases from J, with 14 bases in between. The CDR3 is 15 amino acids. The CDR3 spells CASSSGLSPYNEQFF. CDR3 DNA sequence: TGTGCCAGCAGCTCGGGACTTTCTCCTTACAATGAGCAGTTCTTC.

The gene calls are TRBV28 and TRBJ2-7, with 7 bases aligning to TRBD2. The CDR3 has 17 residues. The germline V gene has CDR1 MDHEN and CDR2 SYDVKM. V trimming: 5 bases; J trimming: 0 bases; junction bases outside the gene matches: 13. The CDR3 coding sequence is TGTGCCAGCAGTGGAACCTCCGAGACTAGCTACTCCTACGAGCAGTACTTC. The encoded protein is CASSGTSETSYSYEQYF.

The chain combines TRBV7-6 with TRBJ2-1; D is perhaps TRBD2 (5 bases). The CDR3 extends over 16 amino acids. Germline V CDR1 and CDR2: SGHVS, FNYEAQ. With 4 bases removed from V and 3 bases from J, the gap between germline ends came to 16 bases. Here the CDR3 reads CASSSRGSVNYNEQFF. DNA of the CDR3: TGTGCCAGCAGCTCGAGAGGGTCGGTGAACTACAATGAGCAGTTCTTC. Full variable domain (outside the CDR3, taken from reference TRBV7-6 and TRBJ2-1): GAGVSQSPRYKVTKRGQDVALRCDPISGHVSLYWYRQALGQGPEFLTYFNYEAQQDKSGLPNDRFSAERPEGSISTLTIQRTEQRDSAMYRCASSSRGSVNYNEQFFGPGTRLTVL.

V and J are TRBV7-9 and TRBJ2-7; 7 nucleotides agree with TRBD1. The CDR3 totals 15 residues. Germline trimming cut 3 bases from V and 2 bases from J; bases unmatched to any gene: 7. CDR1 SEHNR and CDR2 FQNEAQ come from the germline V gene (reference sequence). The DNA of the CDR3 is TGTGCCAGCAGCTTTACCGGGACAGATACCTACGAGCAGTACTTC. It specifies CASSFTGTDTYEQYF.

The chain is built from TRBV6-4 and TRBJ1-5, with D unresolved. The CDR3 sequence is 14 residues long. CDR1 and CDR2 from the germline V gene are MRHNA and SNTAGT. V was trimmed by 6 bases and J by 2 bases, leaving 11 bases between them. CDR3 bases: TGTGCCAGCAGCCCGTTCTCGGGCAATCAGCCCCAGCATTTT. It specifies CASSPFSGNQPQHF.

Here the CDR3 reads CASSQDGGTGGRSGYTF. In DNA form, the CDR3 reads TGCGCCAGCAGCCAAGATGGCGGGACAGGGGGCAGATCTGGCTACACCTTC. This sequence joins TRBV4-1 and TRBJ1-2; 12 bases are shared with TRBD1. From germline, CDR1 is MGHRA and CDR2 YSYEKL. This CDR3 region has 17 residues. V was clipped by 0 bases and J by 7 bases; unmatched bases: 9.

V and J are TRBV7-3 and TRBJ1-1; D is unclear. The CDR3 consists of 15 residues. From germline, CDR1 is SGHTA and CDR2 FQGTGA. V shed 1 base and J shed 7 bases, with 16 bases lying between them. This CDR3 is CASSLRLTSPGEAFF. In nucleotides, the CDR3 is TGTGCCAGCAGCTTAAGGCTCACCTCTCCGGGTGAAGCTTTCTTT.

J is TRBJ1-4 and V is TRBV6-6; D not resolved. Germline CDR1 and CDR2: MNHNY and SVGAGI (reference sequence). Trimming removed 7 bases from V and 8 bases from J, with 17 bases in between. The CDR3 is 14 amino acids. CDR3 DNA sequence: TGTGCCAGCACCCCCAGACAAACTTTAGAAAAACTGTTTTTT. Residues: CASTPRQTLEKLFF.

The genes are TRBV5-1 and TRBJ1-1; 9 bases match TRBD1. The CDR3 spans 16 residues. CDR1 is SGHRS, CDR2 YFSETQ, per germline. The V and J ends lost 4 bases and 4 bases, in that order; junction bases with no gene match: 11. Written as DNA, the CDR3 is TGCGCCAGCAGCCCAACCCCGGACAGGGGTTCCACTGAAGCTTTCTTT. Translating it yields CASSPTPDRGSTEAFF.

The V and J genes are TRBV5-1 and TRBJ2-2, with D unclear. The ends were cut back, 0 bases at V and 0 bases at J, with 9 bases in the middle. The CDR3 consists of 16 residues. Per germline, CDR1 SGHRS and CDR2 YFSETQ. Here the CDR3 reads CASSLVADANTGELFF. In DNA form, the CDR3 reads TGCGCCAGCAGCTTGGTCGCGGACGCGAACACCGGGGAGCTGTTTTTT.

CDR3: CASSATGTRNTGELFF. The CDR3, as DNA: TGTGCCAGCAGTGCGACCGGGACTCGGAACACCGGGGAGCTGTTTTTT. This sequence joins TRBV2 and TRBJ2-2; TRBD2 is a possible D gene (6 bases). This CDR3 has 16 amino acids. The germline gives CDR1 SNHLY, CDR2 FYNNEI. Trimming cost V 4 bases and J 1 base, with 13 bases left between them. The variable domain in full, with the rest retrieved from reference TRBV2 and TRBJ2-2, is EPEVTQTPSHQVTQMGQEVILRCVPISNHLYFYWYRQILGQKVEFLVSFYNNEISEKSEIFDDQFSVERPDGSNFTLKIRSTKLEDSAMYFCASSATGTRNTGELFFGEGSRLTVL.

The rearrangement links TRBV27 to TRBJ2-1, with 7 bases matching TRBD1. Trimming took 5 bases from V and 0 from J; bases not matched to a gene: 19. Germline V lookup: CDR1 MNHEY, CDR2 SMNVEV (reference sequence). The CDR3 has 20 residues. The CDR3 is CASSRLPRGGRLISYNEQFF. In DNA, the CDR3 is TGTGCCAGCAGTAGATTACCTCGAGGGGGCAGGCTAATCTCCTACAATGAGCAGTTCTTC.

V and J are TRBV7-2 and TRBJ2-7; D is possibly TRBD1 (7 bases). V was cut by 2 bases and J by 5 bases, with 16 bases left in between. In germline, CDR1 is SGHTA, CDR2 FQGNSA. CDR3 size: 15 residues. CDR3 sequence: CASSLQGGAFHEQYF. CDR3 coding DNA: TGTGCCAGCAGCTTACAGGGGGGAGCTTTCCACGAGCAGTACTTC.

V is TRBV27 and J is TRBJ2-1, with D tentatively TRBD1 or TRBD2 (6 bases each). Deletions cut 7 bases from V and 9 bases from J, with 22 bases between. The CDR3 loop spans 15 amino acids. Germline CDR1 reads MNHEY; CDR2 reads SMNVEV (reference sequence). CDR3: CASIPETGGRGEQFF. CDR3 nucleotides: TGTGCCAGCATACCGGAGACTGGGGGGCGCGGTGAGCAGTTCTTC.

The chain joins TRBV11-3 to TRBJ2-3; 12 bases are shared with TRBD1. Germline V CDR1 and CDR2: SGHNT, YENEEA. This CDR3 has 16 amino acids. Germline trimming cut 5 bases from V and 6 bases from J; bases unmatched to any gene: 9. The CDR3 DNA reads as TGTGCCAGCAGCCCGGGACAGGGGGCCGGCTGGGATACGCAGTATTTT. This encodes CASSPGQGAGWDTQYF.

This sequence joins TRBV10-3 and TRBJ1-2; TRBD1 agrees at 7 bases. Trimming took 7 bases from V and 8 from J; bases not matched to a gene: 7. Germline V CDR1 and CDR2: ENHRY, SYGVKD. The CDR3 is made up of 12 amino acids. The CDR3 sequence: CAIKGAGLGYTF. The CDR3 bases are TGTGCCATCAAGGGGGCAGGGCTAGGCTACACCTTC.